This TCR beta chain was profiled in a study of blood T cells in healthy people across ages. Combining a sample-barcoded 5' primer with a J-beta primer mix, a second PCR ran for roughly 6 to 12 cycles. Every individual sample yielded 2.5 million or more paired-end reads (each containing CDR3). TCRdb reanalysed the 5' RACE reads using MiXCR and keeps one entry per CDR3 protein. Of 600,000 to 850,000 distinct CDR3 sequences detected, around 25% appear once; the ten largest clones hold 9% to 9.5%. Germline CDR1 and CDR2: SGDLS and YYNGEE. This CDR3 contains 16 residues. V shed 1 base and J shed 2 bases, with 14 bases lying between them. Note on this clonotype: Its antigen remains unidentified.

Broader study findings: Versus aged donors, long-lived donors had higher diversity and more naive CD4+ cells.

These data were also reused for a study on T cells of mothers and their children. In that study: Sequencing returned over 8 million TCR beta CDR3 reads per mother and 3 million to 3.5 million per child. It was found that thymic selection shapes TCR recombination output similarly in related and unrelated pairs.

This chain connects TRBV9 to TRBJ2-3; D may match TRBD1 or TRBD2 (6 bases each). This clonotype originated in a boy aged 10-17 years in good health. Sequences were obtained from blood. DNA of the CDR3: TGTGCCAGCAGCGTATCCCCCGGGGGCAACACAGATACGCAGTATTTT. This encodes CASSVSPGGNTDTQYF.